The rows below give T cell receptor beta chains drawn from one sample of a study of blood T cell repertoires in COVID-19. The data were produced by immunoSEQ multiplex PCR, yet TCRdb's version contains in-frame clones alone and is incomplete. The sample records 200,000 to 300,000 clones, roughly four fifths being singletons. Input material: peripheral blood. These TCRs come from a woman in her sixties or seventies with acute or convalescent COVID-19. CDR3s include the opening cysteine and the closing phenylalanine or tryptophan. The order of the fields is J gene, clone size, D gene, V gene, CDR3 DNA, CDR3 protein. The D gene is left open where the match is weak. Some rows have no size entry. The others give once, few or many, or a class for an expanded clone.

j_call: TRBJ2-7; clone_size: many; d_call: TRBD1; v_call: TRBV11-3; cdr3_nt: TGTGCCAGCAGCCCAACCGGACAGGGAAGCTACGAGCAGTACTTC; cdr3_aa: CASSPTGQGSYEQYF
j_call: TRBJ2-5; clone_size: -; d_call: TRBD2; v_call: TRBV5-1; cdr3_nt: TGCGCCAGCAGCTTGACGCTAGCGGGGGGAGAGACCCAGTACTTC; cdr3_aa: CASSLTLAGGETQYF
j_call: TRBJ1-6; clone_size: -; d_call: TRBD1; v_call: TRBV6-5; cdr3_nt: TGTGCCAGCAGCCTAACAGGGGTTTCACCCCTCCACTTT; cdr3_aa: CASSLTGVSPLHF
j_call: TRBJ1-1; clone_size: -; d_call: -; v_call: TRBV12-3/TRBV12-4; cdr3_nt: TGTGCCAGCAGTACCGGGGGGAACACTGAAGCTTTCTTT; cdr3_aa: CASSTGGNTEAFF
j_call: TRBJ2-1; clone_size: -; d_call: TRBD2; v_call: TRBV3-1/TRBV3-2; cdr3_nt: TGTGCCAGCAGCCAAGATTGGCTAGCGGATGACAATGAGCAGTTCTTC; cdr3_aa: CASSQDWLADDNEQFF
j_call: TRBJ1-1; clone_size: few; d_call: -; v_call: TRBV19; cdr3_nt: TGTGCCAGTAGTATAGGAGGGGGTTACACTGAAGCTTTCTTT; cdr3_aa: CASSIGGGYTEAFF
j_call: TRBJ1-2; clone_size: -; d_call: TRBD1; v_call: TRBV24-1; cdr3_nt: TGTGCCACCAGCGACCCCGGGACAGGCAACTATGGCTACACCTTC; cdr3_aa: CATSDPGTGNYGYTF
j_call: TRBJ1-5; clone_size: -; d_call: TRBD1; v_call: TRBV7-2; cdr3_nt: TGTGCCAGCAGTTCTTGGGACAGGGCCAATCAGCCCCAGCATTTT; cdr3_aa: CASSSWDRANQPQHF
j_call: TRBJ2-2; clone_size: -; d_call: -; v_call: TRBV27; cdr3_nt: TGTGCCAGCAGTTTATGGGCCACCGGGGAGCTGTTTTTT; cdr3_aa: CASSLWATGELFF
j_call: TRBJ1-1; clone_size: -; d_call: -; v_call: TRBV6-5; cdr3_nt: TGTGCCAGCAGTTACTCACTAGGTGAAGCTTTCTTT; cdr3_aa: CASSYSLGEAFF
j_call: TRBJ1-2; clone_size: -; d_call: -; v_call: TRBV29-1; cdr3_nt: TGCAGCGTTGAAGATTTCGGGGTAGGGAACTATGGCTACACCTTC; cdr3_aa: CSVEDFGVGNYGYTF
j_call: TRBJ2-1; clone_size: -; d_call: TRBD1; v_call: TRBV18; cdr3_nt: TGTGCCAGCTCACTCGGACAGGGTAACTCAGGTGAGCAGTTCTTC; cdr3_aa: CASSLGQGNSGEQFF
j_call: TRBJ2-5; clone_size: -; d_call: TRBD1; v_call: TRBV7-9; cdr3_nt: TGTGCCAGCAGCTACCGGACAGGGAGCGAGACCCAGTACTTC; cdr3_aa: CASSYRTGSETQYF
j_call: TRBJ2-5; clone_size: -; d_call: TRBD1; v_call: TRBV7-2; cdr3_nt: TGTGCCAGCAGCTCCAGACAGGGCCGGACCCAGTACTTC; cdr3_aa: CASSSRQGRTQYF
j_call: TRBJ1-2; clone_size: -; d_call: TRBD1; v_call: TRBV6-1; cdr3_nt: TGTGCCAGCAGTGACCCCCCGACAGGGGACTATGGCTACACCTTC; cdr3_aa: CASSDPPTGDYGYTF
j_call: TRBJ1-2; clone_size: -; d_call: TRBD1; v_call: TRBV9; cdr3_nt: TGTGCCAGCAGCCCCAGGACAGGGGGCGCAAATGGCTACACCTTC; cdr3_aa: CASSPRTGGANGYTF
j_call: TRBJ2-7; clone_size: -; d_call: TRBD2; v_call: TRBV7-9; cdr3_nt: TGTGCCAGCAGCCCCAGGACTAGAAGTGGAGGCGAGCAGTACTTC; cdr3_aa: CASSPRTRSGGEQYF
j_call: TRBJ1-2; clone_size: -; d_call: -; v_call: TRBV4-1; cdr3_nt: TGCGCCAGCAGCCAAGATCGGGACACGTCCTACTATGGCTACACCTTC; cdr3_aa: CASSQDRDTSYYGYTF
j_call: TRBJ1-2; clone_size: -; d_call: -; v_call: TRBV5-1; cdr3_nt: TGCGCCAGCAGCTTGTTGGCCGGGTCAATCTATGGCTACACCTTC; cdr3_aa: CASSLLAGSIYGYTF
j_call: TRBJ1-3; clone_size: few; d_call: -; v_call: TRBV19; cdr3_nt: TGTGCCAGTAACTACGGGGGTACTGGAAACACCATATATTTT; cdr3_aa: CASNYGGTGNTIYF
j_call: TRBJ1-2; clone_size: -; d_call: TRBD1; v_call: TRBV7-2; cdr3_nt: TGTGCCAGCAGCTCCTACAGGGGTGGACCGTATTCAACCTTC; cdr3_aa: CASSSYRGGPYSTF
j_call: TRBJ1-2; clone_size: once; d_call: TRBD1; v_call: TRBV5-1; cdr3_nt: TGCGCCAGTACTCAGAGGACAGGCTATGGCTACACCTTC; cdr3_aa: CASTQRTGYGYTF
j_call: TRBJ1-2; clone_size: -; d_call: TRBD1; v_call: TRBV20-1; cdr3_nt: TGCAGTGCTAGTTGGACAGGGGGGAACTATGGCTACACCTTC; cdr3_aa: CSASWTGGNYGYTF
j_call: TRBJ1-1; clone_size: few; d_call: -; v_call: TRBV28; cdr3_nt: TGTGCCAGCATTTCGTCAGCGGTCGCTGAAGCTTTCTTT; cdr3_aa: CASISSAVAEAFF
j_call: TRBJ2-2; clone_size: -; d_call: -; v_call: TRBV4-2; cdr3_nt: TGTGCCAGCAGCCGAACGGACAGGAACACCGGGGAGCTGTTTTTT; cdr3_aa: CASSRTDRNTGELFF
j_call: TRBJ1-2; clone_size: -; d_call: TRBD1; v_call: TRBV2; cdr3_nt: TGTGCCAGCAGTGAAGCGCCCCAGGGGGCATTAGGCTATGGCTACACCTTC; cdr3_aa: CASSEAPQGALGYGYTF
j_call: TRBJ1-1; clone_size: -; d_call: TRBD1; v_call: TRBV6-6; cdr3_nt: TGTGCCAGCAGTTCGGACAGGGGCAACACTGAAGCTTTCTTT; cdr3_aa: CASSSDRGNTEAFF
j_call: TRBJ1-3; clone_size: -; d_call: -; v_call: TRBV4-3; cdr3_nt: TGCGCCAGCAGCCAAGAAAGAAGTTTTGAGGGTGTCGCCTCTGGAAACACCATATATTTT; cdr3_aa: CASSQERSFEGVASGNTIYF
j_call: TRBJ1-6; clone_size: few; d_call: TRBD1; v_call: TRBV19; cdr3_nt: TGTGCCAGTAGTCCGGACAGGGGCAGTTCACCCCTCCACTTT; cdr3_aa: CASSPDRGSSPLHF
j_call: TRBJ2-7; clone_size: -; d_call: -; v_call: TRBV5-1; cdr3_nt: TGCGCCAGCAGCTTGGCCGCAGGGAACTCCTACGAGCAGTACTTC; cdr3_aa: CASSLAAGNSYEQYF
j_call: TRBJ1-2; clone_size: once; d_call: TRBD1; v_call: TRBV30; cdr3_nt: TGTGCCCGAGACAGGGGGCAAGGTGGCTACACCTTC; cdr3_aa: CARDRGQGGYTF
j_call: TRBJ2-7; clone_size: -; d_call: TRBD1; v_call: TRBV3-1/TRBV3-2; cdr3_nt: TGTGCCAGCAGCATATGGACAGGAGTACACGAGCAGTACTTC; cdr3_aa: CASSIWTGVHEQYF
j_call: TRBJ2-7; clone_size: -; d_call: -; v_call: TRBV10-3; cdr3_nt: TGTGCCATCAGTGAGTCTAAAACTAGGGCCTACGAGCAGTACTTC; cdr3_aa: CAISESKTRAYEQYF
j_call: TRBJ2-4; clone_size: -; d_call: TRBD2; v_call: TRBV2; cdr3_nt: TGTGCCAGCGAGAGGGCAGCGGGGGGGCAGGGTATTCAGTACTTC; cdr3_aa: CASERAAGGQGIQYF
j_call: TRBJ1-3; clone_size: -; d_call: -; v_call: TRBV7-9; cdr3_nt: TGTGCCAGCAGCTTAGTAACCGGGTATAGCGTCGGAAACACCATATATTTT; cdr3_aa: CASSLVTGYSVGNTIYF
j_call: TRBJ1-1; clone_size: -; d_call: TRBD1; v_call: TRBV5-1; cdr3_nt: TGCGCCAGCAGCTTGAAGGGACAGGGGGCGTCTGAAGCTTTCTTT; cdr3_aa: CASSLKGQGASEAFF
j_call: TRBJ2-3; clone_size: -; d_call: TRBD1; v_call: TRBV7-8; cdr3_nt: TGTGCCAGCAGCACCCGGACAGGGGGAACAGATACGCAGTATTTT; cdr3_aa: CASSTRTGGTDTQYF